Listed below are T cell receptor beta chains from one sample, sequenced in a study of T cell repertoires in cytomegalovirus infection. These TCRs are of unknown antigen specificity. TCRdb re-called the reads with MiXCR, one entry per CDR3 protein. The sample shows about 770,000 distinct CDR3 sequences, about 29% of them seen only once. The material sequenced was cultured CD8+ T cells from PBMCs, taken from culture after CMV antigen stimulation. These receptors all come from a human donor in good health (CMV status not recorded). Some clones in this sample may be carry-over from other donors' samples. Both conserved end residues are part of each CDR3. A D gene is named only where the DNA matches it firmly. Clone size, where shown, is once, few, many, or a class for clones that have expanded.

V gene	CDR3 length	clone size	D gene	J gene	CDR3 protein	CDR3 DNA
TRBV11-2	16	-	-	TRBJ2-7	CASSPFVRDKYYEQYF	TGTGCCAGCAGCCCGTTTGTCAGGGATAAGTACTACGAGCAGTACTTC
TRBV6-2/TRBV6-3	15	-	-	TRBJ1-6	CASSYPLPGHSPLHF	TGTGCCAGCAGTTACCCATTGCCAGGACATTCACCCCTCCACTTT
TRBV20-1	14	-	-	TRBJ1-2	CSATEAGGNYGYTF	TGCAGTGCTACCGAGGCAGGCGGCAACTATGGCTACACCTTC
TRBV27	18	-	-	TRBJ1-6	CASTLLSGSTPYNSPLHF	TGTGCCAGCACTCTCCTCTCAGGGTCTACCCCTTATAATTCACCCCTCCACTTT
TRBV12-3/TRBV12-4	15	few	TRBD2	TRBJ2-5	CASTTGGGVQETQYF	TGTGCCAGCACAACGGGCGGGGGGGTACAAGAGACCCAGTACTTC
TRBV14	14	few	-	TRBJ1-2	CASSHTRVRKGYTF	TGTGCCAGCAGCCATACGAGGGTCCGTAAAGGCTACACCTTC
TRBV6-5	15	few	-	TRBJ1-4	CASSYYGGEDEKLFF	TGTGCCAGCAGTTACTATGGGGGCGAGGATGAAAAACTGTTTTTT
TRBV19	14	few	TRBD1	TRBJ1-2	CASSIRDSRYGYTF	TGTGCCAGTAGTATAAGGGACAGTCGGTATGGCTACACCTTC
TRBV20-1	14	-	-	TRBJ1-2	CSAFAGGDNYGYTF	TGCAGTGCTTTCGCGGGAGGTGATAACTATGGCTACACCTTC
TRBV6-1	10	-	-	TRBJ2-7	CATLSYEQYF	TGTGCCACCCTGTCCTACGAGCAGTACTTC
TRBV10-3	13	once	-	TRBJ2-7	CAIQPSSSYEQYF	TGTGCCATACAGCCATCAAGCTCCTACGAGCAGTACTTC
TRBV7-6	16	many	-	TRBJ2-1	CASSEPPDRRRNEQFF	TGTGCCAGCAGCGAACCCCCGGACAGAAGGAGGAATGAGCAGTTCTTC
TRBV7-6	15	few	-	TRBJ1-2	CASSPNLGGNYGYTF	TGTGCCAGCAGCCCGAACTTAGGGGGTAACTATGGCTACACCTTC
TRBV7-9	14	-	-	TRBJ2-5	CASSLTWGVETQYF	TGTGCCAGCAGCTTGACGTGGGGGGTAGAGACCCAGTACTTC
TRBV10-3	14	few	-	TRBJ1-2	CAISETAELYGYTF	TGTGCCATCAGTGAGACCGCAGAGCTCTATGGCTACACCTTC
TRBV19	14	few	-	TRBJ2-5	CASSIARGKETQYF	TGTGCCAGTAGTATAGCGAGGGGCAAAGAGACCCAGTACTTC
TRBV6-6	16	-	TRBD2	TRBJ2-7	CASSYPPGGPSYEQYF	TGTGCCAGCAGTTACCCCCCGGGGGGGCCCTCCTACGAGCAGTACTTC
TRBV6-2/TRBV6-3	17	few	TRBD1	TRBJ2-5	CASSYSTGTGGPETQYF	TGTGCCAGCAGTTACTCCACCGGGACAGGGGGACCTGAGACCCAGTACTTC
TRBV7-8	18	few	TRBD1	TRBJ2-5	CASSLNIPQTGTQETQYF	TGTGCCAGCAGCTTAAACATACCACAGACAGGGACCCAAGAGACCCAGTACTTC
TRBV7-9	19	many	TRBD2	TRBJ2-5	CASSSLGLAGDLLKETQYF	TGTGCCAGCAGCTCACTTGGACTAGCGGGGGACCTCCTTAAAGAGACCCAGTACTTC
TRBV4-3	15	-	TRBD1	TRBJ2-1	CASSWGGTDYNEQFF	TGCGCCAGCAGCTGGGGTGGGACAGATTACAATGAGCAGTTCTTC
TRBV7-9	12	few	-	TRBJ2-1	CASSLKTSEQFF	TGTGCCAGCAGCTTAAAGACGAGTGAGCAGTTCTTC
TRBV7-6	19	many	-	TRBJ1-1	CASSPQYRSLQSMNTEAFF	TGTGCCAGCAGCCCGCAATATAGGTCACTCCAGTCTATGAACACTGAAGCTTTCTTT
TRBV27	21	few	TRBD1	TRBJ1-5	CASSYPGTGSIAGYSNQPQHF	TGTGCCAGCAGTTACCCAGGGACAGGGTCGATAGCTGGTTATAGCAATCAGCCCCAGCATTTT
TRBV7-2	17	-	TRBD2	TRBJ2-2	CASSLWTSEGFTGELFF	TGTGCCAGCAGCCTATGGACTAGCGAGGGGTTCACCGGGGAGCTGTTTTTT
TRBV29-1	13	-	TRBD1	TRBJ1-2	CSVAGTGSGGYTF	TGCAGCGTAGCCGGGACAGGGTCGGGGGGCTACACCTTC
TRBV6-5	16	-	-	TRBJ2-3	CASSYQFAGLTDTQYF	TGTGCCAGCAGTTACCAATTCGCGGGGTTAACAGATACGCAGTATTTT
TRBV7-6	16	many	TRBD2	TRBJ2-2	CASSPRRGVGTGELFF	TGTGCCAGCAGCCCACGCCGGGGGGTTGGTACCGGGGAGCTGTTTTTT
TRBV20-1	15	-	-	TRBJ2-5	CSARDRERTSETQYF	TGCAGTGCTAGAGATAGGGAGCGGACGTCAGAGACCCAGTACTTC